This entry describes one TCR beta chain. The antigen remains undetermined. Following autologous stem cell transplantation, relapse occurred in every patient, and exposure to brentuximab vedotin varied. Relapsed/refractory classical Hodgkin lymphoma patients had complete, partial or progressive responses. The data derive from a study of PD-1 blockade in classical Hodgkin lymphoma. Overall study findings and caveats: The CD4+ diversity rise by C4D1 was clearest in complete responders. TCR diversity at baseline was reported to be reduced in newly diagnosed patients relative to healthy donors.

The data were produced by immunoSEQ multiplex PCR, yet TCRdb's version contains in-frame clones alone and is incomplete. The sample includes about 14,000 clones, more than 75% of them seen just once. The TCR sequence derives from a human donor with classical Hodgkin lymphoma. This specimen consisted of peripheral blood mononuclear cells (PBMCs), obtained at baseline.

CDR3 nucleotides: TGTGCCAGCAGCACACGACTAGCGGGCGGGCAAGTAGATACGCAGTATTTT. Its translation: CASSTRLAGGQVDTQYF. This chain uses TRBV5-6 with TRBJ2-3; 10 bases fit TRBD2. There are 17 residues in the CDR3. Germline CDR1 reads SGHDT; CDR2 reads YYEEEE. The V segment lost 4 bases and the J segment 5 bases; nucleotides outside the gene matches: 13.